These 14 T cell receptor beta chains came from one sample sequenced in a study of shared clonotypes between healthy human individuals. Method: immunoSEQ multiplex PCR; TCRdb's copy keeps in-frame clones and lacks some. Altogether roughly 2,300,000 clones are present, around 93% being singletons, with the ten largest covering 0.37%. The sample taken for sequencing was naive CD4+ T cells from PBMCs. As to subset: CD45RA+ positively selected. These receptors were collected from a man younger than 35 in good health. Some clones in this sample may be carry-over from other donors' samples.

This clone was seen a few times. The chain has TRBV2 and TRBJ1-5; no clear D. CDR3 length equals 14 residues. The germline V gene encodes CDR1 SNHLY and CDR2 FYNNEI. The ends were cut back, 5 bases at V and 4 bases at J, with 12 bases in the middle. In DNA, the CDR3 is TGTGCCAGCAGTCCGGGAACTCTTAATCAGCCCCAGCATTTT. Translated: CASSPGTLNQPQHF.

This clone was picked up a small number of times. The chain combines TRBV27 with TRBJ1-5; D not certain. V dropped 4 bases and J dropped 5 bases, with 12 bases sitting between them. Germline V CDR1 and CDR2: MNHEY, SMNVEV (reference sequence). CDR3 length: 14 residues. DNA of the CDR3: TGTGCCAGCAGTTCGCGGGCCTCCGATCAGCCCCAGCATTTT. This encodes CASSSRASDQPQHF.

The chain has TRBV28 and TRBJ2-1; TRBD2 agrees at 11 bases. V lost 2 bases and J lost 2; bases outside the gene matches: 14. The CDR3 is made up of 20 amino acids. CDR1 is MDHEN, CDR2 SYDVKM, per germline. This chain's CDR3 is CASSLRVGTSGSIPYNEQFF. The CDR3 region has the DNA TGTGCCAGCAGTTTAAGAGTTGGTACTAGCGGGAGTATCCCCTACAATGAGCAGTTCTTC.

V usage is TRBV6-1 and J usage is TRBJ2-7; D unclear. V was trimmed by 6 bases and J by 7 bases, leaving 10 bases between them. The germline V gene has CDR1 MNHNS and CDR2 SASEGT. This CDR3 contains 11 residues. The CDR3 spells CASRAGREQYF. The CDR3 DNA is TGTGCCAGCAGAGCCGGCCGAGAGCAGTACTTC.

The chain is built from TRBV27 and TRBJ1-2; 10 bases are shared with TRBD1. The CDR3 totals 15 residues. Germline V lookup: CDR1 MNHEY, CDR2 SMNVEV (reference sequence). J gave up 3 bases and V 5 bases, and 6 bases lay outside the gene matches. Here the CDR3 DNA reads TGTGCCAGCAGTATAAGACAGGGGGCCTACTATGGCTACACCTTC. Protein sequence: CASSIRQGAYYGYTF.

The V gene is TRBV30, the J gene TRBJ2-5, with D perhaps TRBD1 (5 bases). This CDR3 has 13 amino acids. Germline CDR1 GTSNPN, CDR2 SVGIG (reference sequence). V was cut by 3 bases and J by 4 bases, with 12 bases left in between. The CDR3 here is CAWRQGPRETQYF. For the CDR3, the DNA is TGTGCCTGGAGGCAGGGCCCCAGAGAGACCCAGTACTTC.

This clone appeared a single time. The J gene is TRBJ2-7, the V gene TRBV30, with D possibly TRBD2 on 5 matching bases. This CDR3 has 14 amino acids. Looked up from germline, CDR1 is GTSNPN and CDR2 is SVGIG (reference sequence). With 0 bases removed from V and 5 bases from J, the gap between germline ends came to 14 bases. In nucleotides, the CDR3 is TGTGCCTGGAGTGTAGGGAGAACCCCCCACGAGCAGTACTTC. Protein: CAWSVGRTPHEQYF. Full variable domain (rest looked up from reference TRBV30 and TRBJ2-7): SQTIHQWPATLVQPVGSPLSLECTVEGTSNPNLYWYRQAAGRGLQLLFYSVGIGQISSEVPQNLSASRPQDRQFILSSKKLLLSDSGFYLCAWSVGRTPHEQYFGPGTRLTVT.

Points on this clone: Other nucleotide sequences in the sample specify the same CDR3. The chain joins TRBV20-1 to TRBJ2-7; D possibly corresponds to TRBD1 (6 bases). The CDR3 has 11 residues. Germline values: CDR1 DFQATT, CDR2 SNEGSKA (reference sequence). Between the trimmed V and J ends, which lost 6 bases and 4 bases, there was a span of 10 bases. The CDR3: CSAGTGYEQYF. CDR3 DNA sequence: TGCAGTGCCGGAACAGGGTACGAGCAGTACTTC.

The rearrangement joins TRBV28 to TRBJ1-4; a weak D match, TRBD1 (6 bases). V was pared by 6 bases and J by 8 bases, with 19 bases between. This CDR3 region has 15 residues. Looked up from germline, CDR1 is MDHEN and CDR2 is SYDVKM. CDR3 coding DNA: TGTGCCAGCAGACCGACGGACAGACTGGAGGAAAAACTGTTTTTT. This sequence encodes CASRPTDRLEEKLFF.

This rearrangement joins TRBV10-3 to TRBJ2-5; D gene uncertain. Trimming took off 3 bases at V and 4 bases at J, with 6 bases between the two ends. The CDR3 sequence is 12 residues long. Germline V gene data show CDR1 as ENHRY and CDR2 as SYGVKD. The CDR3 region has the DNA TGTGCCATCAGTGAAATGGGAGAGACCCAGTACTTC. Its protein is CAISEMGETQYF.

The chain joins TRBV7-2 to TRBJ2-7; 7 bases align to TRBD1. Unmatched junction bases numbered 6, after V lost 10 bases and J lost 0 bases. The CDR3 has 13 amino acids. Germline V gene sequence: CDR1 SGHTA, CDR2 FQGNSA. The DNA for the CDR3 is TGTGCCATCTGGACAGGAAGCTCCTACGAGCAGTACTTC. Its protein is CAIWTGSSYEQYF.

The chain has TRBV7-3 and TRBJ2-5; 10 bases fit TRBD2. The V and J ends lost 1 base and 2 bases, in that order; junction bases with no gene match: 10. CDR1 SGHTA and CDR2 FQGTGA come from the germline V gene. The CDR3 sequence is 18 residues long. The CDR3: CASSLRGSGRTDQETQYF. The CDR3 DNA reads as TGTGCCAGCAGCTTAAGGGGTAGCGGGAGGACCGATCAAGAGACCCAGTACTTC.

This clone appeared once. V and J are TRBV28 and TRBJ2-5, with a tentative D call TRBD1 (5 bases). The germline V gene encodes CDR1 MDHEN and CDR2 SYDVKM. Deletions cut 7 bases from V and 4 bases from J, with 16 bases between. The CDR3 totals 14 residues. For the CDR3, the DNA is TGTGCCAGCACCAGGGTTTTAGGTATAGAGACCCAGTACTTC. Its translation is CASTRVLGIETQYF.

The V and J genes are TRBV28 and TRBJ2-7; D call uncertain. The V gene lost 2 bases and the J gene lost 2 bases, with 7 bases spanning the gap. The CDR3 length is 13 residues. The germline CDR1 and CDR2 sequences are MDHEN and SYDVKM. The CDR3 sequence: CASSLLTAYEQYF. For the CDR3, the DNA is TGTGCCAGCAGTTTACTTACAGCCTACGAGCAGTACTTC.